The rows below give T cell receptor beta chains drawn from one sample of a study of cytomegalovirus exposure and HLA in healthy donors. Sequenced by immunoSEQ multiplex PCR; TCRdb stores in-frame clones only, minus some. This sample has tens of thousands of clones, with approximately 89% found just once. Sequencing was carried out using PBMCs. The receptors come from a man younger than 40 in good health and CMV-seropositive. CDR3s include the opening cysteine and the closing phenylalanine or tryptophan. The D gene is left open where the match is weak. Some rows mark clone size as missing; the rest say once, few, many or name a class of expanded clone.

size,V,J,D,DNA,CDR3
.,TRBV4-1,TRBJ2-1,TRBD2,TGCGCCAGCAGCCAAGTCGGGACTAGAAAGACCAATGAGCAGTTCTTC,CASSQVGTRKTNEQFF
.,TRBV2,TRBJ2-3,TRBD2,TGTGCCAGCAGTCGGGAGGGCCTAGTCGGCACAGATACGCAGTATTTT,CASSREGLVGTDTQYF
.,TRBV6-1,TRBJ2-2,.,TGTGCCAGCAGTGGAGGACAGGGGGAGCTGTTTTTT,CASSGGQGELFF
.,TRBV7-6,TRBJ2-3,TRBD1,TGTGCCAGCAGCTTAGTGCGGACAGGGTGGAGGAGCTACCCTAGCACAGATACGCAGTATTTT,CASSLVRTGWRSYPSTDTQYF
.,TRBV19,TRBJ2-5,TRBD1,TGTGCCAGTAGTATTGATCCCCCAGGGGGCGCAAAAGAGACCCAGTACTTC,CASSIDPPGGAKETQYF
.,TRBV4-2,TRBJ2-7,.,TGTGCCAGCAGCCAAGATGGCTTCCCCCATACCTACGAGCAGTACTTC,CASSQDGFPHTYEQYF
.,TRBV5-1,TRBJ2-2,TRBD1,TGCGCCAGCAGCCGAAGGACAGGGGTAGAAACCGGGGAGCTGTTTTTT,CASSRRTGVETGELFF
.,TRBV5-1,TRBJ2-5,TRBD2,TGCGCCAGCAGCTTGGGCCACTCTAGCGGAGAAGAGACCCAGTACTTC,CASSLGHSSGEETQYF
.,TRBV7-9,TRBJ2-7,TRBD2,TGTGCCAGCAGCTACGGGACTAGCGGACTATACGAGCAGTACTTC,CASSYGTSGLYEQYF
once,TRBV29-1,TRBJ2-1,.,TGCAGCGTCACAGAACAAGCGGGCTACAATGAGCAGTTCTTC,CSVTEQAGYNEQFF
once,TRBV5-1,TRBJ1-2,.,TGCGCCAGCAGCCGGGTTGGAGCTAACTATGGCTACACCTTC,CASSRVGANYGYTF
.,TRBV21-1,TRBJ2-2,.,TGTGCCAGCAGCAAAGGGGCTCAAGCTCCCGGGGAGCTGTTTTTT,CASSKGAQAPGELFF
.,TRBV28,TRBJ1-4,TRBD1,TGTGCCAGCAGTCCGGGACAGAACCATGAAAAACTGTTTTTT,CASSPGQNHEKLFF
.,TRBV5-4,TRBJ2-3,.,TGTGCCAGCAGTGAGGGATTCGGCACAGATACGCAGTATTTT,CASSEGFGTDTQYF
.,TRBV19,TRBJ2-2,TRBD2,TGTGCCATTTCTACAGGCGGGACTAGCGGGAGTTCGGTTTGGACCAGGGAGCTGTTTTTT,CAISTGGTSGSSVWTRELFF
.,TRBV5-1,TRBJ2-5,TRBD1,TGCGCCAGCAGCTTGGGTGGGACAGGGGCCGGAGGGGAGACCCAGTACTTC,CASSLGGTGAGGETQYF
.,TRBV27,TRBJ1-5,TRBD1,TGTGCCAGCAGTCGACAGGGGGCCAGCAATCAGCCCCAGCATTTT,CASSRQGASNQPQHF
.,TRBV30,TRBJ2-7,.,TGTGCCTGGAGTGTCGGGCAGGGCCCCTCCTACGAGCAGTACTTC,CAWSVGQGPSYEQYF
.,TRBV6-5,TRBJ2-5,.,TGTGCCAGCAGTCACCCGGGACTTGGGACCCAGTACTTC,CASSHPGLGTQYF
.,TRBV14,TRBJ1-1,TRBD1,TGTGCCAGCAGCACGTTTAGACAGGGTGCACTCGCTGAAGCTTTCTTT,CASSTFRQGALAEAFF
few,TRBV28,TRBJ2-7,.,TGTGCCAGCAGTTCCCAGGACGGAGGTTCCTACGAGCAGTACTTC,CASSSQDGGSYEQYF
few,TRBV9,TRBJ2-7,.,TGTGCCAGCAGCGTAGGGAGGGGGGGCTCCTACGAGCAGTACTTC,CASSVGRGGSYEQYF
once,TRBV15,TRBJ2-6,.,TGTGCCACCAGCCGTTTTTTGTCCGGGTTTCCCAGCTCCGGGGCCAACGTCCTGACTTTC,CATSRFLSGFPSSGANVLTF
.,TRBV19,TRBJ1-5,.,TGTGCCAGTGCCAAAACGGGAACTAGGGATCAGCCCCAGCATTTT,CASAKTGTRDQPQHF
.,TRBV18,TRBJ2-3,TRBD1,TGTGCCAGCTCACCACGGGACAGGGGAACAGATACGCAGTATTTT,CASSPRDRGTDTQYF
.,TRBV29-1,TRBJ2-3,TRBD2,TGCAGCGTCGCCGTGGGCGGGAGGGGGGATACGCAGTATTTT,CSVAVGGRGDTQYF
.,TRBV5-1,TRBJ2-5,TRBD2,TGCGCCAGCAGCCCGGCCCGACTAGCGTGGGAAGAGACCCAGTACTTC,CASSPARLAWEETQYF
.,TRBV10-3,TRBJ2-7,TRBD2,TGTGCCATCAGTGATGGTGGGAGGGCCTACGAGCAGTACTTC,CAISDGGRAYEQYF
.,TRBV30,TRBJ2-3,TRBD1,TGTGCCTGGAGCAGGGGGTCGCGCACAGATACGCAGTATTTT,CAWSRGSRTDTQYF
.,TRBV6-5,TRBJ2-7,TRBD2,TGTGCCAGCAGTTACTCGCTAGCGGGTATTTCCTACGAGCAGTACTTC,CASSYSLAGISYEQYF
.,TRBV10-3,TRBJ2-5,.,TGTGCCATCAGTGAGTCGGCAGGGGTTGAGACCCAGTACTTC,CAISESAGVETQYF
.,TRBV15,TRBJ2-3,TRBD1,TGTGCCACCAGCCCCCATTCTGGGACAGCCGCCACAGATACGCAGTATTTT,CATSPHSGTAATDTQYF
.,TRBV10-2,TRBJ2-5,TRBD2,TGCGCCAGCAGTGAGTCGGCGCTAGCGGGAGAGACCCAGTACTTC,CASSESALAGETQYF
few,TRBV6-1,TRBJ1-1,.,TGTGCCAGCAGGAAAACCGGGACAACGAACACTGAAGCTTTCTTT,CASRKTGTTNTEAFF
.,TRBV25-1,TRBJ2-3,.,TGTGCCAGCAGTGACCCAGGGGGCACAGATACGCAGTATTTT,CASSDPGGTDTQYF
.,TRBV2,TRBJ2-1,.,TGTGCCAGCAAGGGCCAGGGCTCCTACAATGAGCAGTTCTTC,CASKGQGSYNEQFF
.,TRBV10-3,TRBJ2-7,TRBD1,TGTGCCATCAGTTTGGGGACAGGGACCTACGAGCAGTACTTC,CAISLGTGTYEQYF
few,TRBV28,TRBJ2-7,.,TGTGCCAGCAGCCTTGACCAGCGAGCGTACGAGCAGTACTTC,CASSLDQRAYEQYF
.,TRBV27,TRBJ2-1,TRBD1,TGTGCCAGCAGTTTAGGGACAGGCATTACCAATGAGCAGTTCTTC,CASSLGTGITNEQFF
.,TRBV7-9,TRBJ2-7,.,TGTGCCAGCAGCTCGGGGGAGAAATCCTACGAGCAGTACTTC,CASSSGEKSYEQYF
.,TRBV14,TRBJ2-7,TRBD2,TGTGCCAGCAGCCAAGTGACTAGCGGGAGCTACGAGCAGTACTTC,CASSQVTSGSYEQYF
.,TRBV7-2,TRBJ1-1,.,TGTGCCAGCAGCTTAGGACAGGTGGCCACTGAAGCTTTCTTT,CASSLGQVATEAFF
.,TRBV28,TRBJ1-2,.,TGTGCCAGCAGTTTTGCTGCGGGGGGCAGCTATGGCTACACCTTC,CASSFAAGGSYGYTF
.,TRBV5-6,TRBJ2-1,TRBD2,TGTGCCAGCAGCCTCGGACTAGCGGGAGAGTATGAGCAGTTCTTC,CASSLGLAGEYEQFF
.,TRBV18,TRBJ1-2,.,TGTGCCAGCTCTTCCGGGGGGGGGCGGGATGGCTACACCTTC,CASSSGGGRDGYTF
.,TRBV5-6,TRBJ2-7,TRBD2,TGTGCCAGCAGCTTTGGAGCGGGAGCAGCCGAGCAGTACTTC,CASSFGAGAAEQYF
.,TRBV6-5,TRBJ1-6,.,TGTGCCAGCAGTACGACCCAGACGCGGGGTCCACCCCTCCACTTT,CASSTTQTRGPPLHF
.,TRBV7-9,TRBJ1-2,TRBD1,TGTGCCAGCAGCCACGGGACAGGGCCTTCCTATGGCTACACCTTC,CASSHGTGPSYGYTF
.,TRBV11-2,TRBJ2-2,.,TGTGCCAGCAGCTTAATGAGGACAGACACCGGGGAGCTGTTTTTT,CASSLMRTDTGELFF
once,TRBV4-2,TRBJ2-3,.,TGTGCCAGCAGCCAAGAGACCCCCATAACGGGAGAGGTAGATACGCAGTATTTT,CASSQETPITGEVDTQYF
few,TRBV6-4,TRBJ2-7,TRBD2,TGTGCCAGCAGTGACACTAGCGGGAGTCGCGAGCAGTACTTC,CASSDTSGSREQYF
.,TRBV6-5,TRBJ2-1,.,TGTGCCAGCAGTTACTCGTCTAGTTACAATGAGCAGTTCTTC,CASSYSSSYNEQFF
.,TRBV4-2,TRBJ2-1,TRBD2,TGTGCCAGCAGCCAAGGCCCTAGCGGGAATGATGAGCAGTTCTTC,CASSQGPSGNDEQFF